This entry describes one T cell receptor (beta chain). The data are from a study of blood T cell repertoires in COVID-19. For the study at large: From the United States, Italy and Spain came samples of acute and convalescent COVID-19. Sample material is recorded as cDNA or gDNA derived from T cells, B-cell-depleted T cells, or PBMCs.

V gave up 1 base and J gave up 6 bases, with 16 bases separating them. The V gene's germline CDR1 is SGHRS and CDR2 YFSETQ. The CDR3 length is 15 residues. Per the study methods: Reference gene primer amplification in the assay estimated nucleated cell counts. Only in-frame clones appear in the TCRdb table, and some are missing; sequencing was by immunoSEQ multiplex PCR. The DNA was the basis for D and trimming; V, J and clone size are from that table. The data hold roughly 150,000 clones, with about four fifths observed a single time. The V call is TRBV5-1, the J call TRBJ2-5; tentative D call: TRBD1 (6 bases). Sequenced sample: peripheral blood. The sequence derives from a woman aged 80 or over with acute or convalescent COVID-19. This chain's CDR3 is CASSLPGLGAQTQYF. The CDR3 DNA follows: TGCGCCAGCAGCTTGCCGGGGCTGGGGGCTCAGACCCAGTACTTC.